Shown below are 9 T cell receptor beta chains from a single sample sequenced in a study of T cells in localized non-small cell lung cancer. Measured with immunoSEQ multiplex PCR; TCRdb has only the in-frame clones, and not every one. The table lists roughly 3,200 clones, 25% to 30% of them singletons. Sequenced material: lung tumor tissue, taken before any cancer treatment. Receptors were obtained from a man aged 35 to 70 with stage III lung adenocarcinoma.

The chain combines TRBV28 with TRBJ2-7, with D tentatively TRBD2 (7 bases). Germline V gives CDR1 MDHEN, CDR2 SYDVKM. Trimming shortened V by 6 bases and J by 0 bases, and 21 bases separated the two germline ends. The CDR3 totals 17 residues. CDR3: CASSPPRGRAPSYEQYF. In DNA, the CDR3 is TGTGCCAGCAGCCCACCTAGGGGGAGGGCCCCCTCCTACGAGCAGTACTTC.

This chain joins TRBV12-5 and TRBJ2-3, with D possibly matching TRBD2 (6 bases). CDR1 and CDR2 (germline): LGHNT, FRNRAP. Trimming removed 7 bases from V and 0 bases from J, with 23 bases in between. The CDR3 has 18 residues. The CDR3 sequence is CASAWGAGDLTSTDTQYF. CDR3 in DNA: TGTGCTAGTGCGTGGGGAGCRGGGGACTTAACTAGCACAGATACGCAGTATTTT.

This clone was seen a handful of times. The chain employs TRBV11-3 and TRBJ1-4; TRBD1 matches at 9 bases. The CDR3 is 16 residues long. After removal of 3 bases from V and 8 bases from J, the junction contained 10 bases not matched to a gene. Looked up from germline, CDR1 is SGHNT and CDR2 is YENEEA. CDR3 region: CASSFRGGQGGEKLFF. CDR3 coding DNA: TGTGCCAGCAGCTTCCGAGGGGGACAGGGCGGGGAAAAACTGTTTTTT.

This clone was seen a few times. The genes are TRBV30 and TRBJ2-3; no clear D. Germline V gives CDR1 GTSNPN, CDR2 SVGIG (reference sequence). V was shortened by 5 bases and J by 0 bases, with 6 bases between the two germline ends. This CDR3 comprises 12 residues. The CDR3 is CAWGSSTDTQYF. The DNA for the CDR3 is TGTGCCTGGGGATCTAGCACAGATACGCAGTATTTT.

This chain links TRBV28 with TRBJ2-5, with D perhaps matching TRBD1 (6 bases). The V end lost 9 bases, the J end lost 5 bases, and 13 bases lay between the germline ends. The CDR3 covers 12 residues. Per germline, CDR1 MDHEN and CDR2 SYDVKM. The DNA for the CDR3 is TGTGCCAGTTCACAGGGTTGGGAGACCCAGTACTTC. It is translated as CASSQGWETQYF.

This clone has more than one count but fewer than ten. CDR3 in DNA: TGTGCCAGCAGCTTGTACAGGTTCTCTGGGGCCAACGTCCTGACTTTC. Translating gives CASSLYRFSGANVLTF. The chain carries TRBV11-3 and TRBJ2-6; D might be TRBD1 (5 bases). Germline V lookup: CDR1 SGHNT, CDR2 YENEEA. This CDR3 has 16 residues. Trimming removed 3 bases at V and 0 bases at J, with 9 bases between.

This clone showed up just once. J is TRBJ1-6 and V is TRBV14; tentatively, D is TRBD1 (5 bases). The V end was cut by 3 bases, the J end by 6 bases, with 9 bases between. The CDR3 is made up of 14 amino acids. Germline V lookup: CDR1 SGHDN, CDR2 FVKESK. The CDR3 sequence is CASSHRQFNSPLHF. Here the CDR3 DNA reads TGTGCCAGCAGCCACCGACAGTTTAATTCACCCCTCCACTTT.

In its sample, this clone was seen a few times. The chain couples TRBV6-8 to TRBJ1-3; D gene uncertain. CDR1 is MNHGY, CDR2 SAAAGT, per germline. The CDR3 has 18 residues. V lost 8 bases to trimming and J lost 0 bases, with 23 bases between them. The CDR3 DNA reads TGTGCCAGCTTGAAAGGTTGGGCTGTAAATCTCTCTGGAAACACCATATATTTT. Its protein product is CASLKGWAVNLSGNTIYF.

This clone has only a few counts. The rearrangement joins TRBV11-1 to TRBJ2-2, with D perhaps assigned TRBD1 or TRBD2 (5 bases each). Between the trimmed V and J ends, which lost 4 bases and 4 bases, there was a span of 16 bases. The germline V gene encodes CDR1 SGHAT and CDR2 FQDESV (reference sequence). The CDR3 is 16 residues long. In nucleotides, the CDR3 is TGTGCCAGCAGCTCACCAGGGAGTAAGAGCACCGGGGAGCTGTTTTTT. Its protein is CASSSPGSKSTGELFF.